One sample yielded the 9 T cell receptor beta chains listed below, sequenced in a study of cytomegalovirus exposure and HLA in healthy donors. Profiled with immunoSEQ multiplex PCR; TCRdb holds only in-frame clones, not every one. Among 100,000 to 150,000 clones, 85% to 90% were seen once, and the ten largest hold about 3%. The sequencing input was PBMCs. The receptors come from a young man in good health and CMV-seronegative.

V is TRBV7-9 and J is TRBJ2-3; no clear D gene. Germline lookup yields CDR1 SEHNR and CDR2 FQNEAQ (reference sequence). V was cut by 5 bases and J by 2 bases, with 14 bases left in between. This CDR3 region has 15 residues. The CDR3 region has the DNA TGTGCCAGCAGCCCGAAGACACGAGTCACAGATACGCAGTATTTT. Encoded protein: CASSPKTRVTDTQYF.

The CDR3 reads CASSPRGGGPYNEQFF. The CDR3 coding sequence is TGTGCCAGCAGCCCCCGGGGCGGGGGGCCCTACAATGAGCAGTTCTTC. The V gene is TRBV9, the J gene TRBJ2-1, with 8 bases lining up with TRBD2. The CDR3 covers 16 residues. Germline assignment: CDR1 SGDLS and CDR2 YYNGEE. The trim removed 4 bases at V and 2 bases at J, leaving 8 bases unmatched.

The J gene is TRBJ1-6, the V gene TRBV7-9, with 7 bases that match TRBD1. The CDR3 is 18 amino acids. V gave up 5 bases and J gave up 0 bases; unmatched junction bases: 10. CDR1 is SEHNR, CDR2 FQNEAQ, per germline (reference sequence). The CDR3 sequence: CASSPKGQMSSYNSPLHF. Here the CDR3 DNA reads TGTGCCAGCAGCCCCAAGGGACAGATGAGCTCCTATAATTCACCCCTCCACTTT. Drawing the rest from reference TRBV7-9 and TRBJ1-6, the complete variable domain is DTGVSQNPRHKITKRGQNVTFRCDPISEHNRLYWYRQTLGQGPEFLTYFQNEAQLEKSRLLSDRFSAERPKGSFSTLEIQRTEQGDSAMYLCASSPKGQMSSYNSPLHFGNGTRLTVT.

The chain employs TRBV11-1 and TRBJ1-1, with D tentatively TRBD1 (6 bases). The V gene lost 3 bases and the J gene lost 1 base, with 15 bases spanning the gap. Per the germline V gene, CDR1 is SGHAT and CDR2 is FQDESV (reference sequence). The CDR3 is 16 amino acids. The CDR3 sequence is CASSLGSTGPNTEAFF. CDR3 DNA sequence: TGTGCCAGCAGCTTGGGGTCCACAGGGCCGAACACTGAAGCTTTCTTT.

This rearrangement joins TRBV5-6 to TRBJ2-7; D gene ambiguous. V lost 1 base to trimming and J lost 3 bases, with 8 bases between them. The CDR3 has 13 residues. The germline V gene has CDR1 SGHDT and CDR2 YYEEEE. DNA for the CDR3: TGTGCCAGCAGCTTGTTCAGACTCTACGAGCAGTACTTC. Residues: CASSLFRLYEQYF.

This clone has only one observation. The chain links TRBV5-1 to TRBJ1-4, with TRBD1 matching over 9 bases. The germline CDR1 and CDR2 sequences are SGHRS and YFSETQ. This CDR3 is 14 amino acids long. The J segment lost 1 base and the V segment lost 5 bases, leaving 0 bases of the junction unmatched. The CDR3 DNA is TGCGCCAGCAGGGGACAGGGAACTAATGAAAAACTGTTTTTT. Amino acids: CASRGQGTNEKLFF.

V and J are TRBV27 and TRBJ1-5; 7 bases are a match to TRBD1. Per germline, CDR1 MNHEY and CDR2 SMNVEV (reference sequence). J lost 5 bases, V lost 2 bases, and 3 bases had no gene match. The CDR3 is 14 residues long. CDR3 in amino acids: CASSLRDSHQPQHF. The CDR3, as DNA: TGTGCCAGCAGTTTACGGGACAGCCATCAGCCCCAGCATTTT.

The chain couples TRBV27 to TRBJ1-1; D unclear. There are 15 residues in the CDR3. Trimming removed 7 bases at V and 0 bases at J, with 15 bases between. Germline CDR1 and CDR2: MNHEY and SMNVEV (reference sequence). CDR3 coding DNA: TGTGCCAGCACCCCTGGGCCCCAGGTGAACACTGAAGCTTTCTTT. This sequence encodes CASTPGPQVNTEAFF.

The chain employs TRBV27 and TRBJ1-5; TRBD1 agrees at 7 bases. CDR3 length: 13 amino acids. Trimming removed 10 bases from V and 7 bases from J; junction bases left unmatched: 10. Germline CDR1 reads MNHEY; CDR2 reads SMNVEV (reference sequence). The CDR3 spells CATATGTWQPQHF. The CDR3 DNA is TGTGCCACCGCGACAGGGACCTGGCAGCCCCAGCATTTT.